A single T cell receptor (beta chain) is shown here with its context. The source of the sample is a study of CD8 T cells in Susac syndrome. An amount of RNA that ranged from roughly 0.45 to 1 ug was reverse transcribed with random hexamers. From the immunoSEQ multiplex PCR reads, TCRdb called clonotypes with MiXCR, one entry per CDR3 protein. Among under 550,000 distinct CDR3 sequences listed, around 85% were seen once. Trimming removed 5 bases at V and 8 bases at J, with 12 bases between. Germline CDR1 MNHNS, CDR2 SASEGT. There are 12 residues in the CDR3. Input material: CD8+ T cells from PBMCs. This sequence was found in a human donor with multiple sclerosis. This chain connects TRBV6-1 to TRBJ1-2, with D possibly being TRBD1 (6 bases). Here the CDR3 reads CASSSQGRGYTF. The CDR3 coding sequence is TGTGCCAGCAGTTCACAGGGTCGCGGCTACACCTTC.